The 24 T cell receptor beta chains reported below all come from one sample, sequenced in a study of blood T cell repertoires in COVID-19. Libraries were prepared by immunoSEQ multiplex PCR; TCRdb keeps only in-frame clonotypes and omits some of them. The sample records some 200,000 clones, more than 80% being singletons. The specimen sequenced was PBMCs or T cells enriched from blood (not recorded which). These TCRs come from a woman aged 18-29 years who had recovered from COVID-19.

The chain employs TRBV10-2 and TRBJ1-2; 8 nucleotides line up with TRBD1. Germline assignment: CDR1 WSHSY and CDR2 SAAADI. CDR3 length: 16 amino acids. The V gene end was trimmed by 3 bases and the J gene end by 3 bases; junction bases not matched to a gene: 9. The CDR3: CASSEVAGGAYYGYTF. CDR3 nucleotide sequence: TGCGCCAGCAGTGAAGTGGCAGGGGGCGCTTACTATGGCTACACCTTC.

The genes are TRBV4-1 and TRBJ1-5; no clear D. Germline V gene data show CDR1 as MGHRA and CDR2 as YSYEKL. This CDR3 contains 16 residues. V dropped 1 base and J dropped 1 base, with 11 bases sitting between them. This chain's CDR3 is CASSQGRGRSNQPQHF. The CDR3 DNA reads TGCGCCAGCAGCCAAGGACGAGGGCGGAGCAATCAGCCCCAGCATTTT.

The CDR3 protein is CASSPRGGVVFYEQYF. CDR3 sequence (DNA): TGTGCCAGCAGCCCCCGAGGGGGGGTGGTGTTCTACGAGCAGTACTTC. The chain employs TRBV7-2 and TRBJ2-7; TRBD2 is a possible D gene (7 bases). Trimming removed 5 bases at V and 3 bases at J, with 20 bases between. Germline V gene lookup returns CDR1 SGHTA and CDR2 FQGNSA. The CDR3 is 16 amino acids.

The DNA for the CDR3 is TGTGCCAGCAGCCCCAGAGGAAAACCCCACGAGCAGTACTTC. This translates into CASSPRGKPHEQYF. V is TRBV5-5 and J is TRBJ2-7; no clear D gene. The CDR3 has 14 amino acids. CDR1 and CDR2 from the germline V gene are SGHKS and YYEKEE (reference sequence). Trimming left V 4 bases short and J 5 bases short, with 16 bases between.

This chain links TRBV19 with TRBJ2-1; a possible D gene is TRBD2 (6 bases). V lost 3 bases and J 5 bases, leaving 17 bases between the germline ends. Germline V lookup: CDR1 LNHDA, CDR2 SQIVND (reference sequence). This CDR3 spans 16 amino acids. The CDR3 DNA is TGTGCCAGTAGTATGGAGGGCAGGGCCAAGAACAATGAGCAGTTCTTC. Its translation is CASSMEGRAKNNEQFF.

This chain joins TRBV9 and TRBJ2-3; possibly TRBD2 for D (6 bases). Per the germline V gene, CDR1 is SGDLS and CDR2 is YYNGEE. The ends were cut back, 4 bases at V and 8 bases at J, with 17 bases in the middle. The CDR3 consists of 14 residues. The CDR3 protein is CASSSRLDLVTQYF. CDR3 DNA sequence: TGTGCCAGCAGCTCAAGACTAGATTTGGTTACGCAGTATTTT. The full variable domain, completed using reference TRBV9 and TRBJ2-3, is DSGVTQTPKHLITATGQRVTLRCSPRSGDLSVYWYQQSLDQGLQFLIQYYNGEERAKGNILERFSAQQFPDLHSELNLSSLELGDSALYFCASSSRLDLVTQYFGPGTRLTVL.

The rearrangement joins TRBV18 to TRBJ1-5, with D perhaps TRBD1 (6 bases). The germline gives CDR1 KGHSH, CDR2 LQKENI. Trimming took 3 bases from V and 6 from J, leaving 9 bases between them. This CDR3 is built from 13 residues. The CDR3 region is CASSPDRPQPQHF. The CDR3 DNA follows: TGTGCCAGCTCACCCGACAGGCCTCAGCCCCAGCATTTT. The whole variable domain, remainder taken from reference TRBV18 and TRBJ1-5, is NAGVMQNPRHLVRRRGQEARLRCSPMKGHSHVYWYRQLPEEGLKFMVYLQKENIIDESGMPKERFSAEFPKEGPSILRIQQVVRGDSAAYFCASSPDRPQPQHFGDGTRLSIL.

This chain joins TRBV30 and TRBJ2-1; 7 bases align to TRBD1. Germline V gene sequence: CDR1 GTSNPN, CDR2 SVGIG (reference sequence). This CDR3 has 15 amino acids. Losses at the gene ends were 5 bases for V and 3 bases for J; bases not matched to a gene: 10. The CDR3 region has the DNA TGTGCCTGGGGCAGGCTGGGACAGAACTACAATGAGCAGTTCTTC. Its translation: CAWGRLGQNYNEQFF.

The V call is TRBV4-1, the J call TRBJ2-5, with TRBD1 matching over 11 bases. The CDR3 length is 15 residues. With 4 bases clipped from V and 2 bases from J, the junction kept 3 bases outside the gene matches. Germline CDR1 is MGHRA and CDR2 is YSYEKL. CDR3: CASSPWDRGQETQYF. CDR3 coding DNA: TGCGCCAGCAGCCCATGGGACAGGGGGCAAGAGACCCAGTACTTC.

The chain has TRBV13 and TRBJ2-2; TRBD1 aligns across 7 bases. After removal of 2 bases from V and 6 bases from J, the junction contained 9 bases not matched to a gene. Germline CDR1 is PRHDT and CDR2 is FYEKMQ (reference sequence). CDR3 length: 16 amino acids. Here the CDR3 DNA reads TGTGCCAGCAGCTTATCGACAGGGTACTTCGCCGGGGAGCTGTTTTTT. Amino acids: CASSLSTGYFAGELFF.

The chain carries TRBV28 and TRBJ1-4, with 8 positions matching TRBD1. Per germline, CDR1 MDHEN and CDR2 SYDVKM. Unmatched junction bases numbered 16, after V lost 6 bases and J lost 10 bases. This CDR3 is 16 amino acids long. The CDR3 loop is CASSSASHRGFTKLFF. The DNA for the CDR3 is TGTGCCAGCAGCTCCGCATCACACAGGGGGTTCACAAAACTGTTTTTT. The whole variable domain, filled in from reference TRBV28 and TRBJ1-4, reads DVKVTQSSRYLVKRTGEKVFLECVQDMDHENMFWYRQDPGLGLRLIYFSYDVKMKEKGDIPEGYSVSREKKERFSLILESASTNQTSMYLCASSSASHRGFTKLFFGSGTQLSVL.

This chain joins TRBV7-2 and TRBJ1-2; 9 bases are shared with TRBD1. There are 15 residues in the CDR3. Germline CDR1 reads SGHTA; CDR2 reads FQGNSA. The V and J ends lost 5 bases and 4 bases, in that order; junction bases with no gene match: 8. CDR3 nucleotide sequence: TGTGCCAGCAGCCCGGGACAGGGTGCGGGCTATGGCTACACCTTC. Its protein product is CASSPGQGAGYGYTF.

The chain has TRBV27 and TRBJ1-2; TRBD1 might be the D (6 bases). This CDR3 contains 14 residues. Trimming left V 0 bases short and J 4 bases short, with 9 bases between. The germline CDR1 and CDR2 sequences are MNHEY and SMNVEV (reference sequence). CDR3 bases: TGTGCCAGCAGTTTATCCCAGGGGACCTATGGCTACACCTTC. Amino acids: CASSLSQGTYGYTF.

The chain joins TRBV19 to TRBJ1-5; 11 nucleotides agree with TRBD1. The CDR3 loop spans 15 amino acids. The germline V gene encodes CDR1 LNHDA and CDR2 SQIVND (reference sequence). V gave up 8 bases and J gave up 3 bases; unmatched junction bases: 6. The CDR3 DNA reads as TGTGCCAGTGGGGGGACAGGGGGGCACAATCAGCCCCAGCATTTT. It codes for CASGGTGGHNQPQHF. Full variable domain (missing parts from reference TRBV19 and TRBJ1-5): DGGITQSPKYLFRKEGQNVTLSCEQNLNHDAMYWYRQDPGQGLRLIYYSQIVNDFQKGDIAEGYSVSREKKESFPLTVTSAQKNPTAFYLCASGGTGGHNQPQHFGDGTRLSIL.

This chain links TRBV11-2 with TRBJ2-1, with 10 positions matching TRBD2. This CDR3 contains 16 residues. V gave up 1 base and J gave up 7 bases; unmatched junction bases: 7. Germline CDR1 is SGHAT and CDR2 is FQNNGV. As DNA, the CDR3 is TGTGCCAGCAGCTTAGCGGGAGCGGGGGGGAGGAATGAGCAGTTCTTC. This sequence encodes CASSLAGAGGRNEQFF.

This clone was seen only once. The chain has TRBV9 and TRBJ2-7; D may be TRBD2 (5 bases). This CDR3 region has 10 residues. Trimming took 3 bases from V and 7 from J, leaving 5 bases between them. CDR1 and CDR2 from the germline V gene are SGDLS and YYNGEE. The CDR3 sequence is CASSGLEQYF. CDR3 DNA: TGTGCCAGCAGCGGACTAGAGCAGTACTTC.

The genes are TRBV9 and TRBJ1-1, with D perhaps TRBD1 (5 bases). Germline CDR1 is SGDLS and CDR2 is YYNGEE. CDR3 size: 17 residues. V was clipped by 3 bases and J by 0 bases, with 18 bases between them. The CDR3, as DNA: TGTGCCAGCAGCGAAAAAACGACAGACCCCATGAACACTGAAGCTTTCTTT. This codes for CASSEKTTDPMNTEAFF.

The J gene is TRBJ1-1, the V gene TRBV5-1, with a weak D call TRBD1 (6 bases). CDR1 SGHRS and CDR2 YFSETQ come from the germline V gene. Trimming stripped 0 bases from V and 4 bases from J, with 13 bases between. This CDR3 has 15 amino acids. The CDR3 spells CASSLVTGGSTEAFF. For the CDR3, the DNA is TGCGCCAGCAGCTTGGTGACAGGCGGAAGCACTGAAGCTTTCTTT. Full variable domain (rest looked up from reference TRBV5-1 and TRBJ1-1): KAGVTQTPRYLIKTRGQQVTLSCSPISGHRSVSWYQQTPGQGLQFLFEYFSETQRNKGNFPGRFSGRQFSNSRSEMNVSTLELGDSALYLCASSLVTGGSTEAFFGQGTRLTVV.

The CDR3 sequence: CASSLSTSGGAKNIQYF. The DNA for the CDR3 is TGTGCCAGCAGTTTATCGACTAGCGGGGGGGCCAAAAACATTCAGTACTTC. This rearrangement joins TRBV28 to TRBJ2-4; 13 bases line up with TRBD2. The CDR3 contains 17 residues. CDR1 is MDHEN, CDR2 SYDVKM, per germline. The ends lost 1 base at V and 1 base at J; junction bases unmatched: 1.

This clone rates as medium-sized (0.01 to 0.1%). The chain uses TRBV5-1 and TRBJ1-3, with D possibly TRBD1 on 6 matching bases. Per the germline V gene, CDR1 is SGHRS and CDR2 is YFSETQ. This CDR3 is 16 amino acids long. Trimming shortened V by 2 bases and J by 3 bases, and 15 bases separated the two germline ends. CDR3: CASSFVAGGNGNTIYF. In DNA, the CDR3 is TGCGCCAGCAGCTTCGTAGCGGGGGGCAATGGAAACACCATATATTTT.

This chain connects TRBV3-1 (or the pseudogene TRBV3-2) to TRBJ1-5, with 7 bases lining up with TRBD1. The V gene's germline CDR1 is LGHDT and CDR2 YNNKEL (reference sequence). This CDR3 is built from 15 residues. The junction had 4 bases not matched to a gene; V was cut back by 1 base and J by 4 bases. For the CDR3, the DNA is TGTGCCAGCAGCCAAGGTCTACAGGGGAATCAGCCCCAGCATTTT. Amino acids: CASSQGLQGNQPQHF.

The V call is TRBV9, the J call TRBJ2-1, with a weak D call TRBD1 (5 bases). Deletions cut 2 bases from V and 6 bases from J, with 18 bases between. CDR1 and CDR2 from the germline V gene are SGDLS and YYNGEE. CDR3 size: 16 residues. Written as DNA, the CDR3 is TGTGCCAGCAGCGTCTCAGCAGGGCGGATCGGCAATGAGCAGTTCTTC. This gives the protein CASSVSAGRIGNEQFF.

This sequence joins TRBV7-6 and TRBJ2-5; TRBD1 matches 7 bases. This CDR3 is 17 amino acids long. Germline V gene lookup returns CDR1 SGHVS and CDR2 FNYEAQ. The ends lost 1 base at V and 5 bases at J; junction bases unmatched: 13. This chain's CDR3 is CASSLDADREYRETQYF. CDR3 nucleotide sequence: TGTGCCAGCAGCTTAGACGCCGACAGGGAATATCGGGAGACCCAGTACTTC. The variable domain in full, completed from reference TRBV7-6 and TRBJ2-5, reads GAGVSQSPRYKVTKRGQDVALRCDPISGHVSLYWYRQALGQGPEFLTYFNYEAQQDKSGLPNDRFSAERPEGSISTLTIQRTEQRDSAMYRCASSLDADREYRETQYFGPGTRLLVL.

This chain joins TRBV18 and TRBJ1-3; D is ambiguous. Trimming took 6 bases from V and 0 from J, leaving 21 bases between them. The germline gives CDR1 KGHSH, CDR2 LQKENI. CDR3 length: 18 amino acids. The CDR3, as DNA: TGTGCCAGCTCCCCCAATCCCCCGGGAACCATCTCTGGAAACACCATATATTTT. It specifies CASSPNPPGTISGNTIYF.